Below are 20 T cell receptor beta chains sequenced from a single sample in a study of cytomegalovirus exposure and HLA in healthy donors. Primers included in the PCR were 60 Vbeta and 13 Jbeta primers. Clones were sequenced by immunoSEQ multiplex PCR, and TCRdb holds only the in-frame ones, with some missing. Here the sample spans 150,000 or so clones, 60% to 85% being singletons. The specimen was PBMCs. The receptors come from a middle-aged man in good health and CMV-seropositive.

DNA for the CDR3: TGTGCCAGCAGCGTCGACAGTACTGGAAACACCATATATTTT. This sequence encodes CASSVDSTGNTIYF. The V gene is TRBV9, the J gene TRBJ1-3; the D gene is possibly TRBD1 (5 bases). Trimming took off 2 bases at V and 2 bases at J, with 8 bases between the two ends. Germline assignment: CDR1 SGDLS and CDR2 YYNGEE. This CDR3 is 14 amino acids long. Combining the CDR3 with reference TRBV9 and TRBJ1-3 gives the whole variable domain DSGVTQTPKHLITATGQRVTLRCSPRSGDLSVYWYQQSLDQGLQFLIQYYNGEERAKGNILERFSAQQFPDLHSELNLSSLELGDSALYFCASSVDSTGNTIYFGEGSWLTVV.

J is TRBJ1-2 and V is TRBV28, with 8 positions matching TRBD1. V gave up 6 bases and J gave up 7 bases; unmatched junction bases: 13. The CDR3 consists of 15 residues. The germline gives CDR1 MDHEN, CDR2 SYDVKM. This chain's CDR3 is CASSRPDRGRFGYTF. For the CDR3, the DNA is TGTGCCAGCAGCCGGCCCGACAGGGGAAGGTTTGGCTACACCTTC.

The chain is built from TRBV12-5 and TRBJ2-2; no clear D. Germline V gene lookup returns CDR1 LGHNT and CDR2 FRNRAP. This CDR3 spans 16 amino acids. V lost 1 base and J lost 3, with 12 bases in between. CDR3 in amino acids: CASGLAPELDTGELFF. In nucleotides, the CDR3 is TGTGCTAGTGGTTTGGCCCCGGAGTTGGACACCGGGGAGCTGTTTTTT.

This rearrangement joins TRBV10-3 to TRBJ2-7; 7 bases are a match to TRBD1. J gave up 3 bases and V 8 bases, and 4 bases lay outside the gene matches. The CDR3 contains 12 residues. Germline loops: CDR1 ENHRY, CDR2 SYGVKD. This chain's CDR3 is CAIGRDSYEQYF. CDR3 nucleotide sequence: TGTGCCATCGGTCGGGACAGCTACGAGCAGTACTTC.

The genes are TRBV14 and TRBJ2-3, with a weak D call TRBD1 (6 bases). V lost 3 bases and J lost 1, with 11 bases in between. The CDR3 covers 15 residues. Per the germline V gene, CDR1 is SGHDN and CDR2 is FVKESK. CDR3: CASSHLGAGTDTQYF. For the CDR3, the DNA is TGTGCCAGCAGCCATTTGGGGGCCGGCACAGATACGCAGTATTTT.

CDR3 nucleotide sequence: TGTGCCAGCAGACTAGTAGGATTCCGAGGGCACTTGAACACCGGGGAGCTGTTTTTT. This encodes CASRLVGFRGHLNTGELFF. V usage is TRBV27 and J usage is TRBJ2-2; D may be TRBD2 (5 bases). The CDR3 extends over 19 amino acids. The germline gives CDR1 MNHEY, CDR2 SMNVEV (reference sequence). The V end was cut by 6 bases, the J end by 1 base, with 24 bases between.

The chain links TRBV6-5 to TRBJ1-5; TRBD1 matches at 7 bases. The CDR3 runs 15 residues. Germline CDR1 is MNHEY and CDR2 is SVGAGI. V dropped 0 bases and J dropped 4; count of bases not matched to a gene: 3. CDR3 bases: TGTGCCAGCAGTTACTCCGGGACAGAGAATCAGCCCCAGCATTTT. It translates to CASSYSGTENQPQHF.

This clone was detected only a few times. This chain joins TRBV5-1 and TRBJ1-2; a weak D match, TRBD1 (5 bases). This CDR3 is 11 amino acids long. Germline V CDR1 and CDR2: SGHRS, YFSETQ. Trimming cost V 8 bases and J 8 bases, with 13 bases left between them. CDR3 coding DNA: TGCGCCAGTTCGACAGAGTCAGGCTACACCTTC. It specifies CASSTESGYTF. The variable domain in full, with the rest retrieved from reference TRBV5-1 and TRBJ1-2, is KAGVTQTPRYLIKTRGQQVTLSCSPISGHRSVSWYQQTPGQGLQFLFEYFSETQRNKGNFPGRFSGRQFSNSRSEMNVSTLELGDSALYLCASSTESGYTFGSGTRLTVV.

The V and J genes are TRBV19 and TRBJ2-3; D is perhaps TRBD1 (6 bases). From germline, CDR1 is LNHDA and CDR2 SQIVND (reference sequence). Trimming stripped 5 bases from V and 4 bases from J, with 10 bases between. The CDR3 loop spans 13 amino acids. CDR3 residues: CASSDRPPDTQYF. The CDR3 DNA reads as TGTGCCAGTAGTGACAGGCCCCCAGATACGCAGTATTTT.

V usage is TRBV4-2 and J usage is TRBJ2-1; D unclear. The CDR3 extends over 17 amino acids. CDR1 LGHNA and CDR2 YNFKEQ come from the germline V gene. The ends were cut back, 0 bases at V and 0 bases at J, with 12 bases in the middle. The DNA for the CDR3 is TGTGCCAGCAGCCAAGATCGGCGTCCTAGCTCCTACAATGAGCAGTTCTTC. It codes for CASSQDRRPSSYNEQFF.

The J gene is TRBJ2-7, the V gene TRBV30, with TRBD1 identical over 7 bases. There are 11 residues in the CDR3. Germline-derived CDR1 and CDR2 are GTSNPN and SVGIG (reference sequence). J was trimmed by 9 bases and V by 4 bases; bases with no gene match: 6. This chain's CDR3 is CAWKGRQGQYF. DNA for the CDR3: TGTGCCTGGAAGGGCCGACAGGGGCAGTACTTC.

This clone came up once. J is TRBJ2-1 and V is TRBV7-9, with D maybe TRBD1 (7 bases). V was trimmed by 3 bases and J by 14 bases, leaving 14 bases between them. The CDR3 consists of 12 residues. The germline V gene encodes CDR1 SEHNR and CDR2 FQNEAQ (reference sequence). CDR3 DNA: TGTGCCAGCAGCTTTACCCAGGGGGAGGAGTTCTTC. This encodes CASSFTQGEEFF.

J is TRBJ2-2 and V is TRBV4-1, with 13 bases aligning to TRBD2. Trimming cost V 3 bases and J 7 bases; bases outside gene matches: 11. This CDR3 comprises 18 residues. The germline CDR1 and CDR2 sequences are MGHRA and YSYEKL. CDR3 nucleotides: TGCGCCAGCAGCCATCCGCGGACTAGCGGGAGCAAGGTCGGGGAGCTGTTTTTT. This sequence encodes CASSHPRTSGSKVGELFF.

The V call is TRBV5-5, the J call TRBJ1-5; D unresolved. The CDR3 totals 13 residues. V dropped 1 base and J dropped 5 bases, with 7 bases sitting between them. Germline loops: CDR1 SGHKS, CDR2 YYEKEE (reference sequence). In nucleotides, the CDR3 is TGTGCCAGCAGCTTGAACACCCATCAGCCCCAGCATTTT. This translates into CASSLNTHQPQHF.

The chain combines TRBV18 with TRBJ1-5; 9 bases agree with TRBD1. The CDR3 is made up of 14 amino acids. The V and J ends lost 3 bases and 7 bases, in that order; junction bases with no gene match: 4. Germline lookup yields CDR1 KGHSH and CDR2 LQKENI. The CDR3, as DNA: TGTGCCAGCTCACCGGACAGGGGCGGGCAGCCCCAGCATTTT. Translated, it gives CASSPDRGGQPQHF.

This clone was seen a handful of times. The genes are TRBV27 and TRBJ2-3; TRBD1 aligns across 7 bases. CDR3 size: 13 residues. Trimming took 7 bases from V and 5 from J; bases not matched to a gene: 6. Germline V gene lookup returns CDR1 MNHEY and CDR2 SMNVEV (reference sequence). CDR3 bases: TGTGCCAGCAAACAGGGGAGTGAAGATACGCAGTATTTT. This codes for CASKQGSEDTQYF.

On this clone: Compared with germline, one end of the junction differs, possibly owing to a read error. The V call is TRBV15, the J call TRBJ1-2; D is possibly TRBD1 (6 bases). Germline lookup yields CDR1 LNHNV and CDR2 YYDKDF (reference sequence). The CDR3 has 13 residues. DNA for the CDR3: TGTGCCATCAGCAGACAGGCCGTCCATGGCTACACCTTC. As protein: CAISRQAVHGYTF.

The chain carries TRBV6-1 and TRBJ2-4; no reliable D call. V lost 3 bases to trimming and J lost 1 base, with 10 bases between them. In germline, CDR1 is MNHNS, CDR2 SASEGT. This CDR3 contains 15 residues. The CDR3: CASSDYAGAKNIQYF. DNA of the CDR3: TGTGCCAGCAGTGATTATGCCGGGGCCAAAAACATTCAGTACTTC.

For the CDR3, the DNA is TGTGCCAGTAGTACCATTGGGACAGGGTATAGCAATCAGCCCCAGCATTTT. Its translation: CASSTIGTGYSNQPQHF. J is TRBJ1-5 and V is TRBV19; 9 bases align to TRBD1. The CDR3 is 17 residues long. Germline V CDR1 and CDR2: LNHDA, SQIVND (reference sequence). V shed 4 bases, J shed 0 bases, and the junction held 7 bases outside the gene matches.

This clone has more than one count but fewer than ten. The J gene is TRBJ2-7, the V gene TRBV27, with D perhaps matching TRBD1 (5 bases). This CDR3 is 14 amino acids long. Per germline, CDR1 MNHEY and CDR2 SMNVEV (reference sequence). V dropped 0 bases and J dropped 0 bases, with 6 bases sitting between them. CDR3 coding DNA: TGTGCCAGCAGTTTATCAGGGGTCTCCTACGAGCAGTACTTC. It specifies CASSLSGVSYEQYF.